What follows are 2 T cell receptor beta chains derived from one specimen sequenced in a study of T cells in Graves' hyperthyroidism and ophthalmopathy. TCR beta CDR3 region amplification was performed from RNA transcripts. Initially, a first-round RT-PCR of the TCR CDR3 employed the HTBI primer set. TCRdb recomputed calls from the multiplex PCR reads with MiXCR, one row per CDR3 protein. The table records a few hundred thousand distinct CDR3 sequences, around 16% of them present only once. The sample was blood. All receptors come from a middle-aged woman with Graves' ophthalmopathy.

Many counts were recorded for this clonotype. The gene calls are TRBV28 and TRBJ2-7; 10 positions agree with TRBD2. The CDR3 has 16 amino acids. The ends lost 4 bases at V and 4 bases at J; junction bases unmatched: 10. The germline gives CDR1 MDHEN, CDR2 SYDVKM. The CDR3 nucleotides are TGTGCCAGCAGTTCTCAAGGACTAGCGGCAACTTACGAGCAGTACTTC. The encoded protein is CASSSQGLAATYEQYF. The variable domain in full, with the rest retrieved from reference TRBV28 and TRBJ2-7, is DVKVTQSSRYLVKRTGEKVFLECVQDMDHENMFWYRQDPGLGLRLIYFSYDVKMKEKGDIPEGYSVSREKKERFSLILESASTNQTSMYLCASSSQGLAATYEQYFGPGTRLTVT.

This clonotype was counted ten times or more. The V and J genes are TRBV9 and TRBJ1-3; D gene uncertain. The CDR3 has 12 amino acids. Germline values: CDR1 SGDLS, CDR2 YYNGEE. Between the trimmed V and J ends, which lost 5 bases and 0 bases, there was a span of 3 bases. CDR3 coding DNA: TGTGCCAGCAGTGCCTCTGGAAACACCATATATTTT. It is translated as CASSASGNTIYF.